A selection of T cell receptor beta chains follows, all from one sample in a study of blood T cells in healthy people across ages. Using its own MiXCR run on the 5' RACE reads, TCRdb lists one record per CDR3 protein. Here the sample spans 800,000 or so distinct CDR3 sequences, roughly 25% being singletons. The sample also formed part of further work on T cells of mothers and their children.

Input material: blood. The receptors shown here come from a boy under 18 in good health. CDR3s include the opening cysteine and the closing phenylalanine or tryptophan. D genes are given only for firm matches. Size is omitted from some rows. Given values are once, few, many or a class for expanded clones.

TRBV29-1	NA	NA	TRBJ1-2	TGCAGCGTTGATTTTGACGGAGCTAACTATGGCTACACCTTC	CSVDFDGANYGYTF
TRBV7-2	TRBD1	NA	TRBJ2-2	TGTGCCAGCAGTCAACGGACAGGGGGCACCGGGGAGCTGTTTTTT	CASSQRTGGTGELFF
TRBV4-1	NA	NA	TRBJ2-5	TGCGCCAGCAGTCCGGTCAGGGGGGAAGAGACCCAGTACTTC	CASSPVRGEETQYF
TRBV6-2/TRBV6-3	NA	NA	TRBJ2-1	TGTGCCAGCAGTCAGTCGGCAGGAGATTCCCCCTACAATGAGCAGTTCTTC	CASSQSAGDSPYNEQFF
TRBV29-1	NA	few	TRBJ1-4	TGCAGCGCGGAACAGGGTACTAATGAAAAACTGTTTTTT	CSAEQGTNEKLFF
TRBV11-2	NA	NA	TRBJ1-4	TGTGCCAGCAGCTTATCTCGAGAACTGTTTTTT	CASSLSRELFF
TRBV3-1	NA	few	TRBJ2-4	TGTGCCAGCAGCCACCTAGCCAAAAACATTCAGTACTTC	CASSHLAKNIQYF
TRBV7-8	TRBD1	NA	TRBJ1-1	TGTGCCAGCAGCTGGTCCGGGACAGTGAACACTGAAGCTTTCTTT	CASSWSGTVNTEAFF
TRBV15	NA	NA	TRBJ2-5	TGTGCCACCTCCCTTCATCCCCAAGAGACCCAGTACTTC	CATSLHPQETQYF
TRBV11-2	NA	few	TRBJ2-1	TGTGCCAGCAGCCTCACGACTACCAGCTCCTACAATGAGCAGTTCTTC	CASSLTTTSSYNEQFF
TRBV6-4	NA	NA	TRBJ1-6	TGTGCCAGCAGACCTACAGGGAGCTCCTATAATTCACCCCTCCACTTT	CASRPTGSSYNSPLHF
TRBV2	NA	NA	TRBJ1-5	TGTGCCAGCAGTGAGTTCGGGACGCGCAATCAGCCCCAGCATTTT	CASSEFGTRNQPQHF
TRBV6-5	TRBD1	few	TRBJ1-1	TGTGCCAGCAGTTACGACGGACAGGGGGCGATTTCCACTGAAGCTTTCTTT	CASSYDGQGAISTEAFF
TRBV18	TRBD1	NA	TRBJ1-2	TGTGCCAGCTCACCTGAGACAGGGGGCCTAGGCTATGGCTACACCTTC	CASSPETGGLGYGYTF
TRBV2	TRBD1	NA	TRBJ2-3	TGTGCCAGCAGGGACGACAGGGGGCCGGATACGCAGTATTTT	CASRDDRGPDTQYF
TRBV7-9	NA	NA	TRBJ2-5	TGTGCCAGCAGCCCGGGGCCCGGGGAAGAGACCCAGTACTTC	CASSPGPGEETQYF
TRBV4-1	NA	NA	TRBJ1-4	TGCGCCAGCAGCCAAGATATCCTCCTTAATGAAAAACTGTTTTTT	CASSQDILLNEKLFF
TRBV20-1	TRBD2	NA	TRBJ2-5	TGCAGTGCTGCCCCGCGACTAGCGGGATATCAAGAGACCCAGTACTTC	CSAAPRLAGYQETQYF
TRBV20-1	NA	few	TRBJ1-2	TGCAGTGCTCCAACCCCCGGGACTCCCGATGGCTACACCTTC	CSAPTPGTPDGYTF
TRBV12-3/TRBV12-4	TRBD1	NA	TRBJ1-5	TGTGCCAGCAGCCAGGGACAGGGAAATGGCAATCAGCCCCAGCATTTT	CASSQGQGNGNQPQHF
TRBV28	TRBD1	NA	TRBJ1-1	TGTGCCAGCATTCCGGGACAGGGGAGATGGTCTGAAGCTTTCTTT	CASIPGQGRWSEAFF
TRBV4-3	NA	few	TRBJ1-4	TGCGCCAGCAGCCAAGATGGGGCAGAGAATGAAAAACTGTTTTTT	CASSQDGAENEKLFF
TRBV2	TRBD1	few	TRBJ2-7	TGTGCCAGCACTCGGACAGGGGTTAGCTACGAGCAGTACTTC	CASTRTGVSYEQYF
TRBV28	TRBD1	NA	TRBJ1-1	TGTGCCAGCGGCAGGGACAGCATGAACACTGAAGCTTTCTTT	CASGRDSMNTEAFF
TRBV29-1	NA	NA	TRBJ2-7	TGCAGCGCGGACAGGGAGGGCGATACCTACGAGCAGTACTTC	CSADREGDTYEQYF
TRBV6-2/TRBV6-3	TRBD2	NA	TRBJ2-5	TGTGCCAGCAGGCTAAGCGGGGGGCTCCAAGAGACCCAGTACTTC	CASRLSGGLQETQYF
TRBV11-2	NA	NA	TRBJ1-4	TGTGCCAGCAGGGAGTGGGGGTCTAATGAAAAACTGTTTTTT	CASREWGSNEKLFF
TRBV29-1	NA	NA	TRBJ1-4	TGCAGCGTTGAAGGGACTACGGATGAAAAACTGTTTTTT	CSVEGTTDEKLFF
TRBV24-1	TRBD1	few	TRBJ1-2	TGTGCCACCAGTGACCCGGACAGGGGCTATGGCTACACCTTC	CATSDPDRGYGYTF
TRBV5-4	NA	NA	TRBJ1-1	TGTGCCAGCAGCCGAGGGACCGCGGAAGCTTTCTTT	CASSRGTAEAFF
TRBV28	TRBD2	NA	TRBJ2-2	TGTGCCAGCAGTGGGGATGGGACTAGGGAACGCACCGGGGAGCTGTTTTTT	CASSGDGTRERTGELFF
TRBV28	TRBD1	many	TRBJ2-2	TGTGCCAGCAGTTTATTCAAGGGGGCGCAGACCGGGGAGCTGTTTTTT	CASSLFKGAQTGELFF
TRBV5-1	TRBD1	NA	TRBJ1-4	TGCGCCAGCAGCTATGGACAGGGTAATGAAAAACTGTTTTTT	CASSYGQGNEKLFF
TRBV20-1	NA	few	TRBJ2-3	TGCAGTGCTAGATCCCGGGGGCGGACAGATACGCAGTATTTT	CSARSRGRTDTQYF
TRBV28	NA	many	TRBJ1-5	TGTGCCAGCAGTAATCAGGGTCCGATGTATAGCAATCAGCCCCAGCATTTT	CASSNQGPMYSNQPQHF